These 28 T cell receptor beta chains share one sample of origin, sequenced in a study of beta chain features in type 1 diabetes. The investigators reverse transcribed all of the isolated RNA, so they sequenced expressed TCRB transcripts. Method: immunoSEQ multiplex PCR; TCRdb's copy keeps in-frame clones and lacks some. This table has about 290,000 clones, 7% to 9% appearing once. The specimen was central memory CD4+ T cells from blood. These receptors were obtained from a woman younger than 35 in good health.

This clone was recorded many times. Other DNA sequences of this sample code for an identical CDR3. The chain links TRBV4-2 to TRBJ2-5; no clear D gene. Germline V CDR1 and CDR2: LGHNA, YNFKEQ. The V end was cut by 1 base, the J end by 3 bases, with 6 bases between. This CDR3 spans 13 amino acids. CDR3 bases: TGTGCCAGCAGCCAAGTGAGTGAAGAGACCCAGTACTTC. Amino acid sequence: CASSQVSEETQYF.

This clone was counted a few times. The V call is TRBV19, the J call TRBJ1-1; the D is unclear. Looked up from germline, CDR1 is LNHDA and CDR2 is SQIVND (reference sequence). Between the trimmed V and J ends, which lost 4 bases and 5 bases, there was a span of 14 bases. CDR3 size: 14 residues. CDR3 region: CASSTGRGGTEAFF. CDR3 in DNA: TGTGCCAGTAGTACGGGCCGGGGAGGAACTGAAGCTTTCTTT.

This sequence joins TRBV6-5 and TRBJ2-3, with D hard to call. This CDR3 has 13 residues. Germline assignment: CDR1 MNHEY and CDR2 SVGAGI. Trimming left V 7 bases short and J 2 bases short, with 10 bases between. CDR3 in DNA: TGTGCCAGCAAGGTTGGGGTCACAGATACGCAGTATTTT. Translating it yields CASKVGVTDTQYF.

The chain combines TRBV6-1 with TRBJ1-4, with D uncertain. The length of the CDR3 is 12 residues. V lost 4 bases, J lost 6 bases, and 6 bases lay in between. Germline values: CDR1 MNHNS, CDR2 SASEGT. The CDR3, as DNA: TGTGCCAGCAGTGGTTTGCATGAAAAACTGTTTTTT. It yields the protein CASSGLHEKLFF.

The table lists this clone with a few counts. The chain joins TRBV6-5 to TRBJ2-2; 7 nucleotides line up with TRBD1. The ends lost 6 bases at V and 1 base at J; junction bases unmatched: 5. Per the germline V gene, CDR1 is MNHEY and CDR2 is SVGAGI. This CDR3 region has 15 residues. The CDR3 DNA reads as TGTGCCAGCAGGCAGACAGGGCTGAACACCGGGGAGCTGTTTTTT. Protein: CASRQTGLNTGELFF.

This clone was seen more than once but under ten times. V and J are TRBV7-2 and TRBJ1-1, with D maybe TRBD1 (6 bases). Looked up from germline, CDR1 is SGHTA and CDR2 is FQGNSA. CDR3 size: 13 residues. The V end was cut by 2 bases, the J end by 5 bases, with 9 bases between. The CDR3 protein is CASSLTGMTEAFF. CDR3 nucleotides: TGTGCCAGCAGCTTAACAGGGATGACTGAAGCTTTCTTT.

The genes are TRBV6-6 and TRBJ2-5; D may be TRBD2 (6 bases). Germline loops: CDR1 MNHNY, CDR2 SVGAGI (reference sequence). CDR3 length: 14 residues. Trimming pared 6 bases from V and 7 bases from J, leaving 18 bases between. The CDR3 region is CASSSGLWGVTQYF. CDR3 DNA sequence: TGTGCCAGCAGCTCGGGACTCTGGGGGGTGACCCAGTACTTC.

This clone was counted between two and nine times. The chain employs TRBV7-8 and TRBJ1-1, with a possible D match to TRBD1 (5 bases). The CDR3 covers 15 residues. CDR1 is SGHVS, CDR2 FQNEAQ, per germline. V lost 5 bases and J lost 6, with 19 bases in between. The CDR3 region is CASSLWGLTSPEAFF. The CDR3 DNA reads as TGTGCCAGCAGCCTTTGGGGACTCACTTCACCTGAAGCTTTCTTT.

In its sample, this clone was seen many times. The CDR3 here is CASNIQETQYF. The DNA of the CDR3 is TGTGCCAGCAACATACAAGAGACCCAGTACTTC. The gene calls are TRBV2 and TRBJ2-5; no clear D gene. The V and J ends lost 7 bases and 2 bases respectively, with 5 bases between them. There are 11 residues in the CDR3. The germline gives CDR1 SNHLY, CDR2 FYNNEI.

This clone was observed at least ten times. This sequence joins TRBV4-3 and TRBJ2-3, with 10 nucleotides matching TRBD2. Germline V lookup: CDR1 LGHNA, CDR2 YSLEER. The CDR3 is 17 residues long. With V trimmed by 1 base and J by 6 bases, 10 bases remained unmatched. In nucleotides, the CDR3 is TGCGCCAGCAGCCAAGTGGGGACTAGCGCCTTAGGGGATACGCAGTATTTT. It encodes CASSQVGTSALGDTQYF.

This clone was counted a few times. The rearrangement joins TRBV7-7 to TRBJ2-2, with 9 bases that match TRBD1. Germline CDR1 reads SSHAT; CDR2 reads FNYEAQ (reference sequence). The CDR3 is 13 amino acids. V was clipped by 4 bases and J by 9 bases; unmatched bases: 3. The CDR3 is CASSSGQGRELFF. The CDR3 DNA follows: TGTGCCAGCAGCTCCGGACAGGGGCGGGAGCTGTTTTTT.

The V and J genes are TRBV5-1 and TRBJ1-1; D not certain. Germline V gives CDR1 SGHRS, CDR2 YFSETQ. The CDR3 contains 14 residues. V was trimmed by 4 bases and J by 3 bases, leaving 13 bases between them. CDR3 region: CASSPNGRDTEAFF. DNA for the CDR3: TGCGCCAGCAGCCCGAATGGGCGGGACACTGAAGCTTTCTTT.

This CDR3 is CASSQDRGGSYEQYV. In nucleotides, the CDR3 is TGTGCCAGCTCACAAGACAGGGGAGGTTCCTACGAGCAGTACGTC. The chain combines TRBV18 with TRBJ2-7, with TRBD1 identical over 8 bases. The CDR3 has 15 residues. Germline assignment: CDR1 KGHSH and CDR2 LQKENI. The junction had 6 bases not matched to a gene; V was cut back by 4 bases and J by 1 base.

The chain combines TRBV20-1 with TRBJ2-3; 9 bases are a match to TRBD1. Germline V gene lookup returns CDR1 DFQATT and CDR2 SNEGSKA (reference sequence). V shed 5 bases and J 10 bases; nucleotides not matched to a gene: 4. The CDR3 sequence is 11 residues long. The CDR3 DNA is TGCAGTGCTCGGGACAGGGTATCGCAGTATTTT. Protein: CSARDRVSQYF.

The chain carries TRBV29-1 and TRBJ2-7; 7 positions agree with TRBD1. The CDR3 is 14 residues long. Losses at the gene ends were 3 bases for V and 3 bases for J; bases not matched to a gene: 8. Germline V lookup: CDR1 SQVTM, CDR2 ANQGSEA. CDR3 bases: TGCAGCGTTGAGGTCCGACAGGGCATCTACGAGCAGTACTTC. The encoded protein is CSVEVRQGIYEQYF.

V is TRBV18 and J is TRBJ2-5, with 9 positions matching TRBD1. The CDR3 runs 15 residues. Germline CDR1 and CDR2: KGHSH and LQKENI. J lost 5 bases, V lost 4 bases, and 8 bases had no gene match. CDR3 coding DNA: TGTGCCAGCTCACAATCGGACAGGGGATGGGAGACCCAGTACTTC. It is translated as CASSQSDRGWETQYF.

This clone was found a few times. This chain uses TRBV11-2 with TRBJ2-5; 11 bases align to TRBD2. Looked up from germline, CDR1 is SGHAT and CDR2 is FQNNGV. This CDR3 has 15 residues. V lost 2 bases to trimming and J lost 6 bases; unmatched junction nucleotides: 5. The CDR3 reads CASSLTSGSAQTQYF. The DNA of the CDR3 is TGTGCCAGCAGCTTAACTAGCGGGAGCGCGCAGACCCAGTACTTC.

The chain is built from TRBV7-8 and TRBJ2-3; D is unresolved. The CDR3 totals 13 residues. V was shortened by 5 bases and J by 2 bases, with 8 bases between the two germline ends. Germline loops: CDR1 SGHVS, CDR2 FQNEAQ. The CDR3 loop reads CASSVLYTDTQYF. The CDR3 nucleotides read TGTGCCAGCAGCGTCCTGTACACAGATACGCAGTATTTT.

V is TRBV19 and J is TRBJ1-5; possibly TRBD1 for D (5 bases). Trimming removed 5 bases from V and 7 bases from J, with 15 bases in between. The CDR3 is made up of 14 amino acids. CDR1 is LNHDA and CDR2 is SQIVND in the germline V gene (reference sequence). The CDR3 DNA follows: TGTGCCAGTAGTCAGCTGGGGGGATTCCAGCCCCAGCATTTT. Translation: CASSQLGGFQPQHF.

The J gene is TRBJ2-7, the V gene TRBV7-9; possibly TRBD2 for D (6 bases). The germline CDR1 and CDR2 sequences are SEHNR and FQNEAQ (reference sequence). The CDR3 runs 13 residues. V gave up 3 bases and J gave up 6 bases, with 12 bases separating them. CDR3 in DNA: TGTGCCAGCAGCTTGAGGGCGGGGCCCGAGCAGTACGTC. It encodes CASSLRAGPEQYV.

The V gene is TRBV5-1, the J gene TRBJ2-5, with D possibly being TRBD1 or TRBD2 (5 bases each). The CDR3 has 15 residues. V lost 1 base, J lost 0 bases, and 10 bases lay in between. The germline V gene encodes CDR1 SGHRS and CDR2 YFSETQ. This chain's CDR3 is CASSLMGTDQETQYF. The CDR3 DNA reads TGCGCCAGCAGCTTGATGGGGACGGACCAAGAGACCCAGTACTTC.

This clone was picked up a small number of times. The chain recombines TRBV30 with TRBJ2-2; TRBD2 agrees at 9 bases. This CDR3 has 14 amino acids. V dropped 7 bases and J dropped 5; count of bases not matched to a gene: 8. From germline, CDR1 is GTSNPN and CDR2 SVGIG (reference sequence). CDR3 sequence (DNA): TGTGCCTTCAAGCGGGAGGTTGGGACCGGGGAGCTGTTTTTT. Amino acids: CAFKREVGTGELFF. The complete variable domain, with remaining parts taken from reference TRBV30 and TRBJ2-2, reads SQTIHQWPATLVQPVGSPLSLECTVEGTSNPNLYWYRQAAGRGLQLLFYSVGIGQISSEVPQNLSASRPQDRQFILSSKKLLLSDSGFYLCAFKREVGTGELFFGEGSRLTVL.

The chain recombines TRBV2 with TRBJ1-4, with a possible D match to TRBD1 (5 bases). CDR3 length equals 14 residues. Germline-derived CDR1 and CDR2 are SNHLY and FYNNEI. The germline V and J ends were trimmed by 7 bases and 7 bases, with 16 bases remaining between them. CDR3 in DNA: TGTGCCAGCAAGTTCGGGGGATCGGGTGAAAAACTGTTTTTT. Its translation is CASKFGGSGEKLFF. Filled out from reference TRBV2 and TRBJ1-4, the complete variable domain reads EPEVTQTPSHQVTQMGQEVILRCVPISNHLYFYWYRQILGQKVEFLVSFYNNEISEKSEIFDDQFSVERPDGSNFTLKIRSTKLEDSAMYFCASKFGGSGEKLFFGSGTQLSVL.

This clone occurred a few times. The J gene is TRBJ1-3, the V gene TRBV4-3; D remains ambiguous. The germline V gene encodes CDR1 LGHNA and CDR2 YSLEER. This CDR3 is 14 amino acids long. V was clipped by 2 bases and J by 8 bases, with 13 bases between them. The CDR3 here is CASSQKAVEDTIYF. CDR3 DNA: TGCGCCAGCAGCCAAAAAGCGGTGGAGGACACCATATATTTT.

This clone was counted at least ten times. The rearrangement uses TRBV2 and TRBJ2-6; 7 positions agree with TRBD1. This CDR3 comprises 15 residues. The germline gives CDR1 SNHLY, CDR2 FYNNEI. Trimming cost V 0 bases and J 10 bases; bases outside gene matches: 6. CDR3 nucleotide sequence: TGTGCCAGCAGTGAAGCGCTTGGGACAGCTAACGTCCTGACTTTC. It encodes CASSEALGTANVLTF.

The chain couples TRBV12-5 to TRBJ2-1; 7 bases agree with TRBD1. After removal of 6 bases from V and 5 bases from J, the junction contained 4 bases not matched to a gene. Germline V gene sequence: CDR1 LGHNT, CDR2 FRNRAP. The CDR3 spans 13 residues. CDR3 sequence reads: CASGLTGNNEQFF. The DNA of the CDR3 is TGTGCTAGTGGCCTGACAGGGAACAATGAGCAGTTCTTC.

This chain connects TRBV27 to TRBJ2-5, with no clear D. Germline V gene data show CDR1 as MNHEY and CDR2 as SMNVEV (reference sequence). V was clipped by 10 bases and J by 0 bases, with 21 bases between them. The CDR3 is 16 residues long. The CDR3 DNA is TGTGCCACTAAGGGTACCTCGTCCTCGTACCAAGAGACCCAGTACTTC. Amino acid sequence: CATKGTSSSYQETQYF.

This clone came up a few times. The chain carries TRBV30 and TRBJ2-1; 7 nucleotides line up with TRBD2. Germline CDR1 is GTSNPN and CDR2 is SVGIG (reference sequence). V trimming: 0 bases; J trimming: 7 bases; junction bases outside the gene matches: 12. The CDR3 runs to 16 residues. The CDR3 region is CAWSVNGGTTVNEQFF. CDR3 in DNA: TGTGCCTGGAGTGTTAACGGCGGGACTACTGTTAATGAGCAGTTCTTC. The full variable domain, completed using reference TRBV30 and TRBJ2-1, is SQTIHQWPATLVQPVGSPLSLECTVEGTSNPNLYWYRQAAGRGLQLLFYSVGIGQISSEVPQNLSASRPQDRQFILSSKKLLLSDSGFYLCAWSVNGGTTVNEQFFGPGTRLTVL.